This is a list of T cell receptor beta chains from one sample in a study of metastatic and nonmetastatic thyroid tumors. TCRdb re-processed the PCR reads through MiXCR. Here the sample spans about 15,000 clones, more than 25% being singletons. Sample: tumor tissue. Receptors were obtained from a female donor with papillary thyroid cancer or a benign thyroid nodule (not recorded which). Some clones in this sample may be carry-over from other donors' samples. CDR3s include the opening cysteine and the closing phenylalanine or tryptophan. The order of the fields is V gene, D gene, J gene, clone size, CDR3 protein, CDR3 DNA. D genes are given only for firm matches. Size is stated for part of the rows, as once, few or many counts, or as a class when the clone is expanded.

V: TRBV20-1
D: TRBD2
J: TRBJ2-1
size: NA
CDR3: CRGGSGKYNEQFF
DNA: TGCAGGGGGGGTAGCGGGAAATACAATGAGCAGTTCTTC

V: TRBV30
D: TRBD1
J: TRBJ1-5
size: NA
CDR3: CAWGAGQGNNQPQHF
DNA: TGTGCCTGGGGAGCGGGACAGGGCAACAATCAGCCCCAGCATTTT

V: TRBV20-1
D: NA
J: TRBJ2-7
size: NA
CDR3: CSAKGTGNSYEQYF
DNA: TGCAGTGCTAAAGGGACTGGGAACTCCTACGAGCAGTACTTC

V: TRBV7-6
D: NA
J: TRBJ1-4
size: many
CDR3: CASSSLRDRAHNEKLFF
DNA: TGTGCCAGCAGCTCCTTACGGGACCGGGCACATAATGAAAAACTGTTTTTT

V: TRBV6-1
D: NA
J: TRBJ1-1
size: NA
CDR3: CASRRDTYTEAFF
DNA: TGTGCCAGCAGGCGGGACACCTACACTGAAGCTTTCTTT

V: TRBV30
D: NA
J: TRBJ2-7
size: few
CDR3: CAWSASLYEQYF
DNA: TGTGCCTGGAGTGCCTCACTTTACGAGCAGTACTTC

V: TRBV6-1
D: NA
J: TRBJ1-5
size: NA
CDR3: CASSPYQGNQPQHF
DNA: TGTGCCAGCAGCCCTTACCAAGGGAATCAGCCCCAGCATTTT

V: TRBV20-1
D: TRBD2
J: TRBJ2-7
size: NA
CDR3: CSARDGRASGSYEQYF
DNA: TGCAGTGCTAGAGATGGCCGGGCTAGCGGTTCCTACGAGCAGTACTTC

V: TRBV7-3
D: TRBD2
J: TRBJ2-1
size: many
CDR3: CASSLTSGWSNEQFF
DNA: TGTGCCAGCAGCCTAACTAGCGGTTGGTCCAATGAGCAGTTCTTC

V: TRBV13
D: TRBD1
J: TRBJ1-2
size: once
CDR3: CASSLTGNYGYTF
DNA: TGTGCCAGCAGCTTGACAGGGAACTATGGCTACACCTTC

V: TRBV27
D: NA
J: TRBJ1-6
size: few
CDR3: CASSSRDTVWSSPLHF
DNA: TGTGCCAGCAGTTCCCGGGACACGGTGTGGAGTTCACCCCTCCACTTT

V: TRBV4-3
D: TRBD2
J: TRBJ2-3
size: many
CDR3: CASSQERGGADTQYF
DNA: TGCGCCAGCAGCCAAGAGCGGGGGGGCGCAGATACGCAGTATTTT

V: TRBV12-5
D: TRBD1
J: TRBJ1-2
size: NA
CDR3: CASGLDRGYGYTF
DNA: TGTGCTAGTGGTTTGGACAGGGGATATGGCTACACCTTC

V: TRBV19
D: NA
J: TRBJ2-6
size: NA
CDR3: CASSIWAGANVLTF
DNA: TGTGCCAGTAGTATCTGGGCCGGGGCCAACGTCCTGACTTTC

V: TRBV11-3
D: TRBD2
J: TRBJ2-1
size: once
CDR3: CASSNRGAYNEQFF
DNA: TGTGCCAGCAGCAATCGGGGGGCCTACAATGAGCAGTTCTTC

V: TRBV30
D: NA
J: TRBJ2-7
size: few
CDR3: CAWSVSYEQYF
DNA: TGTGCCTGGAGCGTCTCCTACGAGCAGTACTTC

V: TRBV5-1
D: TRBD2
J: TRBJ2-1
size: few
CDR3: CASSLGLAGDEQFF
DNA: TGCGCCAGCAGCTTGGGACTAGCGGGAGATGAGCAGTTCTTC

V: TRBV14
D: NA
J: TRBJ2-7
size: medium-sized
CDR3: CASSQRTVRGYEQYF
DNA: TGTGCCAGCAGCCAACGGACAGTTCGGGGCTACGAGCAGTACTTC

V: TRBV6-2/TRBV6-3
D: NA
J: TRBJ1-1
size: few
CDR3: CASSYEGHTEAFF
DNA: TGTGCCAGCAGTTACGAGGGACACACTGAAGCTTTCTTT

V: TRBV6-1
D: NA
J: TRBJ2-7
size: NA
CDR3: CAGRCGSYEQYF
DNA: TGTGCCGGCAGGTGTGGCTCCTACGAGCAGTACTTC

V: TRBV20-1
D: NA
J: TRBJ1-1
size: medium-sized
CDR3: CSARETNRRNTEAFF
DNA: TGCAGTGCTAGAGAGACTAACAGGCGGAACACTGAAGCTTTCTTT

V: TRBV7-9
D: NA
J: TRBJ2-2
size: few
CDR3: CASSLDSWSRGGELFF
DNA: TGTGCCAGCAGCTTAGATTCCTGGAGCAGGGGCGGGGAGCTGTTTTTT

V: TRBV9
D: TRBD1
J: TRBJ2-1
size: NA
CDR3: CASSVGGDSYNEQFF
DNA: TGTGCCAGCAGCGTAGGAGGGGACAGTTACAATGAGCAGTTCTTC

V: TRBV6-2/TRBV6-3
D: NA
J: TRBJ2-7
size: NA
CDR3: CASSYARPYEQYF
DNA: TGTGCCAGCAGTTATGCCAGACCTTACGAGCAGTACTTC

V: TRBV6-1
D: NA
J: TRBJ2-3
size: few
CDR3: CASSEGGAAVGTQYF
DNA: TGTGCCAGCAGTGAAGGGGGGGCTGCGGTCGGGACGCAGTATTTT

V: TRBV7-3
D: NA
J: TRBJ2-2
size: medium-sized
CDR3: CASSRGAGSNTGELFF
DNA: TGTGCCAGCAGCCGGGGGGCGGGATCGAACACCGGGGAGCTGTTTTTT

V: TRBV6-2/TRBV6-3
D: TRBD1
J: TRBJ1-5
size: NA
CDR3: CASSYTGTGGRNQPQHF
DNA: TGTGCCAGCAGTTACACCGGGACAGGGGGGAGGAATCAGCCCCAGCATTTT

V: TRBV12-3/TRBV12-4
D: NA
J: TRBJ2-1
size: many
CDR3: CATKFDGGSSYNEQFF
DNA: TGTGCCACCAAGTTTGATGGCGGAAGCTCCTACAATGAGCAGTTCTTC

V: TRBV20-1
D: TRBD1
J: TRBJ2-1
size: NA
CDR3: CSAPDREGQFF
DNA: TGCAGTGCACCCGACAGGGAAGGGCAGTTCTTC

V: TRBV6-1
D: TRBD2
J: TRBJ2-1
size: few
CDR3: CASSAPGLVGENEQFF
DNA: TGTGCCAGCAGTGCCCCGGGACTAGTGGGAGAAAATGAGCAGTTCTTC

V: TRBV12-3/TRBV12-4
D: TRBD1
J: TRBJ1-2
size: many
CDR3: CASSPTGATYGYTF
DNA: TGTGCCAGCAGCCCGACAGGGGCCACCTATGGCTACACCTTC

V: TRBV5-6
D: NA
J: TRBJ2-7
size: NA
CDR3: CASSWWDSTYEQYF
DNA: TGTGCCAGCAGCTGGTGGGACTCCACCTACGAGCAGTACTTC

V: TRBV7-2
D: TRBD2
J: TRBJ2-3
size: medium-sized
CDR3: CASSFGRGRGTDTQYF
DNA: TGTGCCAGCAGCTTCGGTCGCGGGAGGGGCACAGATACGCAGTATTTT

V: TRBV5-1
D: TRBD1
J: TRBJ1-6
size: NA
CDR3: CASRYTGDHNSPLHF
DNA: TGCGCCAGCAGGTATACAGGGGACCATAATTCACCCCTCCACTTT

V: TRBV2
D: TRBD2
J: TRBJ2-2
size: few
CDR3: CASRGGLALPGELFF
DNA: TGTGCCAGCCGGGGGGGGCTAGCCCTCCCCGGGGAGCTGTTTTTT

V: TRBV18
D: TRBD1
J: TRBJ2-7
size: once
CDR3: CASSGTDLSYEQYF
DNA: TGTGCCAGCTCGGGGACAGACCTCTCCTACGAGCAGTACTTC

V: TRBV12-3/TRBV12-4
D: TRBD2
J: TRBJ2-1
size: few
CDR3: CASSSSGGDNEQFF
DNA: TGTGCCAGCAGCTCTAGTGGGGGGGACAATGAGCAGTTCTTC

V: TRBV7-8
D: TRBD2
J: TRBJ2-1
size: medium-sized
CDR3: CASSSAGTSGNEQFF
DNA: TGTGCCAGCAGCTCTGCCGGGACTAGCGGCAATGAGCAGTTCTTC

V: TRBV30
D: NA
J: TRBJ1-6
size: NA
CDR3: CAWSVLAVNSPLHF
DNA: TGTGCCTGGAGTGTACTGGCAGTCAATTCACCCCTCCACTTT

V: TRBV7-2
D: TRBD1
J: TRBJ2-7
size: NA
CDR3: CASSQGQGVNEQYF
DNA: TGTGCCAGCAGCCAGGGACAGGGGGTCAACGAGCAGTACTTC